A single sample is the source of the 10 T cell receptor beta chains below, sequenced in a study of blood T cells in healthy people across ages. Then a second PCR, running roughly 7 to 11 cycles, was carried out with a sample-barcoded 5' primer and a J-beta primer mix. Each CDR3 protein gets one entry after TCRdb re-called the 5' RACE reads with MiXCR. The sample consists of around 1.5 million distinct CDR3 sequences, around 35% of them appearing once. The sample taken for sequencing was blood. The receptor source for this set is a woman in her 30s in good health.

The chain carries TRBV28 and TRBJ2-3; a weak D match, TRBD1 (6 bases). The CDR3 runs 16 residues. Germline-derived CDR1 and CDR2 are MDHEN and SYDVKM. Trimming shortened V by 3 bases and J by 5 bases, and 18 bases separated the two germline ends. In DNA form, the CDR3 reads TGTGCCAGCAGTTTCCGCGGACAGCGAGTCGTAGATACGCAGTATTTT. As protein: CASSFRGQRVVDTQYF.

In regard to this clonotype: The junction does not match germline at one end; this may be a read error. This chain connects TRBV5-6 to TRBJ2-1, with 12 positions matching TRBD2. The CDR3 is 16 residues long. Looked up from germline, CDR1 is SGHDT and CDR2 is YYEEEE. The DNA for the CDR3 is TGTGTCAGCAGCTTGTCTGCTAGCGGGGGGGCTGATGAGCAGTTCTTC. Residues: CVSSLSASGGADEQFF.

The chain carries TRBV5-1 and TRBJ2-1, with TRBD2 matching over 9 bases. Germline assignment: CDR1 SGHRS and CDR2 YFSETQ. This CDR3 contains 15 residues. V was pared by 2 bases and J by 6 bases, with 6 bases of the junction left unmatched. The CDR3 protein is CASSFSSSGINEQFF. Here the CDR3 DNA reads TGCGCCAGCAGCTTTAGTTCTAGCGGGATCAATGAGCAGTTCTTC.

This clonotype was seen a handful of times. The V call is TRBV9, the J call TRBJ1-2; 7 bases are shared with TRBD1. V lost 4 bases to trimming and J lost 2 bases; unmatched junction nucleotides: 8. Germline CDR1 reads SGDLS; CDR2 reads YYNGEE. This CDR3 is built from 15 residues. DNA of the CDR3: TGTGCCAGCAGCTCGAGGACAGGACTAAACTATGGCTACACCTTC. Its protein product is CASSSRTGLNYGYTF.

In regard to this clonotype: A much larger clone differs by one base, so this may be a read error. The rearrangement joins TRBV12-3 or TRBV12-4 to TRBJ2-5; 7 bases are shared with TRBD2. With the DNA end fitting TRBJ2-7 better, the J assignment may be wrong. The CDR3 contains 16 residues. In DNA form, the CDR3 reads TGTGCCGGCGTCTTTGGGGGGAGGGTCAGGGTCTACGAGCAGTACTTC. Its protein is CAGVFGGRVRVYEQYF.

This sequence joins TRBV15 and TRBJ1-2; D gene ambiguous. Germline V gives CDR1 LNHNV, CDR2 YYDKDF (reference sequence). Trimming removed 1 base at V and 2 bases at J, with 5 bases between. This CDR3 is built from 13 residues. CDR3 DNA sequence: TGTGCCACCAGCAGAGCCAGAAACTATGGCTACACCTTC. Its translation is CATSRARNYGYTF.

The gene calls are TRBV6-6 and TRBJ2-2; D is ambiguous. This CDR3 region has 15 residues. V lost 5 bases, J lost 4 bases, and 14 bases lay in between. Germline assignment: CDR1 MNHNY and CDR2 SVGAGI (reference sequence). The CDR3 loop is CASSIGTAATGELFF. The CDR3 DNA sequence: TGTGCCAGCAGTATCGGCACGGCAGCCACCGGGGAGCTGTTTTTT.

Concerning this clonotype: The conserved phenylalanine or tryptophan is not found at the CDR3 terminus, so this likely reflects a read error. The rearrangement links TRBV9 to TRBJ2-1; 11 bases line up with TRBD2. Germline loops: CDR1 SGDLS, CDR2 YYNGEE. The CDR3 has 15 residues. Trimming took 4 bases from V and 3 from J; bases not matched to a gene: 3. For the CDR3, the DNA is TGTGCCAGCAGCCAACTAGCGGGAGACTACAATGAGCAGTTCTGC. Translation gives CASSQLAGDYNEQFC.

This clonotype showed up just a few times. This sequence joins TRBV20-1 and TRBJ2-3, with TRBD1 as a possible D gene (6 bases). V shed 1 base and J shed 1 base, with 12 bases lying between them. The CDR3 is 15 amino acids. The germline gives CDR1 DFQATT, CDR2 SNEGSKA (reference sequence). CDR3 DNA sequence: TGCAGTGCTAGAGCCCACAGGGACGGCACAGATACGCAGTATTTT. Amino acids: CSARAHRDGTDTQYF.

The chain joins TRBV5-1 to TRBJ2-5; tentatively, D is TRBD2 (5 bases). The CDR3 extends over 15 amino acids. Germline values: CDR1 SGHRS, CDR2 YFSETQ. Trimming shortened V by 0 bases and J by 9 bases, and 18 bases separated the two germline ends. CDR3 in DNA: TGCGCCAGCAGCTTGGGCCAGGAAGCCATCGGGGCCCAGTACTTC. Encoded protein: CASSLGQEAIGAQYF. The whole variable domain, remainder taken from reference TRBV5-1 and TRBJ2-5, is KAGVTQTPRYLIKTRGQQVTLSCSPISGHRSVSWYQQTPGQGLQFLFEYFSETQRNKGNFPGRFSGRQFSNSRSEMNVSTLELGDSALYLCASSLGQEAIGAQYFGPGTRLLVL.